This entry lists 10 T cell receptor beta chains sequenced from one sample in a study of blood T cells in healthy people across ages. With a J-beta primer mix and a sample-barcoded 5' primer, a second PCR ran roughly 6 to 11 cycles. TCRdb called the 5' RACE reads again in MiXCR, with one record for every CDR3 protein. The sample has 780,000 or so distinct CDR3 sequences; roughly 50% are singletons. Sequencing input: blood. The source is a man aged 35 to 55 in good health.

About this clonotype itself: No DNA is shown, since the ends of the CDR3 on it are uncertain; the CDR3 is the one TCRdb lists. The V call is TRBV12-5, the J call TRBJ2-1; the table names TRBD2, a call not compared with the DNA. Including both end residues, the CDR3 is 17 amino acids long. Germline CDR1 LGHNT, CDR2 FRNRAP. The CDR3 is CASGPTSAGHFGNEQFF.

The chain is built from TRBV15 and TRBJ2-1, with unresolved D. Trimming stripped 5 bases from V and 2 bases from J, with 7 bases between. There are 13 residues in the CDR3. Germline-derived CDR1 and CDR2 are LNHNV and YYDKDF (reference sequence). Here the CDR3 reads CATSGVTYNEQFF. The CDR3, as DNA: TGTGCCACCAGCGGGGTAACCTACAATGAGCAGTTCTTC.

The chain links TRBV7-2 to TRBJ2-4; weak D call: TRBD2 (5 bases). Per the germline V gene, CDR1 is SGHTA and CDR2 is FQGNSA. The CDR3 sequence is 14 residues long. V dropped 2 bases and J dropped 3 bases, with 8 bases sitting between them. CDR3 DNA: TGTGCCAGCAGCTTAACTAGAGGCAAAAACATTCAGTACTTC. It is translated as CASSLTRGKNIQYF.

V gene TRBV11-2 combines with J gene TRBJ2-1; D might be TRBD2 (6 bases). Germline V gene sequence: CDR1 SGHAT, CDR2 FQNNGV. CDR3 length: 15 amino acids. V was cut by 5 bases and J by 3 bases, with 14 bases left in between. CDR3 DNA sequence: TGTGCCAGCAGCGTTGGATCCGGGGGCTACAATGAGCAGTTCTTC. Protein: CASSVGSGGYNEQFF.

This clonotype came up once. The gene calls are TRBV6-1 and TRBJ2-4; D unresolved. The CDR3 loop spans 15 amino acids. Germline V gene data show CDR1 as MNHNS and CDR2 as SASEGT. Between the trimmed V and J ends, which lost 1 base and 0 bases, there was a span of 7 bases. This CDR3 reads CASSEGVLAKNIQYF. In DNA, the CDR3 is TGTGCCAGCAGTGAAGGAGTGTTAGCCAAAAACATTCAGTACTTC.

This clonotype was recorded a few times. The chain carries TRBV7-2 and TRBJ2-5; D call uncertain. Matching the DNA end better, TRBJ2-7 makes the J call doubtful. The CDR3 spans 13 residues. Per the germline V gene, CDR1 is SGHTA and CDR2 is FQGNSA. The CDR3 loop reads CASSLVRQYEQYF. The CDR3 bases are TGTGCCAGCAGCTTAGTGCGGCAATACGAGCAGTACTTC.

This clonotype was recorded a few times. This sequence joins TRBV7-2 and TRBJ2-1; perhaps TRBD1 as D (5 bases). Trimming stripped 5 bases from V and 4 bases from J, with 15 bases between. Germline V gene lookup returns CDR1 SGHTA and CDR2 FQGNSA. The CDR3 sequence is 15 residues long. The CDR3 sequence: CASSLGAHTYNEQFF. The CDR3 DNA reads as TGTGCCAGCAGCCTTGGGGCTCATACGTACAATGAGCAGTTCTTC.

The chain carries TRBV24-1 and TRBJ2-1; D ambiguous. Germline assignment: CDR1 KGHDR and CDR2 SFDVKD. V lost 8 bases to trimming and J lost 5 bases, with 9 bases between them. This CDR3 is 12 amino acids long. The CDR3 nucleotides read TGTGCCACCATCGGAGATAACAATGAGCAGTTCTTC. As protein: CATIGDNNEQFF.

The rearrangement links TRBV5-1 to TRBJ2-4, with a tentative D call TRBD1 (6 bases). Trimming shortened V by 4 bases and J by 1 base, and 12 bases separated the two germline ends. The CDR3 runs to 15 residues. Germline values: CDR1 SGHRS, CDR2 YFSETQ. CDR3 DNA: TGCGCCAGCAGCCGGCCTGACAGGGCCAAAAACATTCAGTACTTC. Translation: CASSRPDRAKNIQYF. The full variable domain, in which reference TRBV5-1 and TRBJ2-4 provide the parts outside the CDR3, is KAGVTQTPRYLIKTRGQQVTLSCSPISGHRSVSWYQQTPGQGLQFLFEYFSETQRNKGNFPGRFSGRQFSNSRSEMNVSTLELGDSALYLCASSRPDRAKNIQYFGAGTRLSVL.

In this sample, this clonotype turned up once. The chain couples TRBV29-1 to TRBJ2-1, with 13 bases that match TRBD2. Per germline, CDR1 SQVTM and CDR2 ANQGSEA. The CDR3 consists of 17 residues. Trimming at V came to 1 base and at J to 7 bases, leaving 10 bases not matched to a gene. The CDR3 reads CSVEAPLGTSGMNEQFF. CDR3 nucleotide sequence: TGCAGCGTTGAAGCCCCACTCGGGACTAGCGGGATGAATGAGCAGTTCTTC.